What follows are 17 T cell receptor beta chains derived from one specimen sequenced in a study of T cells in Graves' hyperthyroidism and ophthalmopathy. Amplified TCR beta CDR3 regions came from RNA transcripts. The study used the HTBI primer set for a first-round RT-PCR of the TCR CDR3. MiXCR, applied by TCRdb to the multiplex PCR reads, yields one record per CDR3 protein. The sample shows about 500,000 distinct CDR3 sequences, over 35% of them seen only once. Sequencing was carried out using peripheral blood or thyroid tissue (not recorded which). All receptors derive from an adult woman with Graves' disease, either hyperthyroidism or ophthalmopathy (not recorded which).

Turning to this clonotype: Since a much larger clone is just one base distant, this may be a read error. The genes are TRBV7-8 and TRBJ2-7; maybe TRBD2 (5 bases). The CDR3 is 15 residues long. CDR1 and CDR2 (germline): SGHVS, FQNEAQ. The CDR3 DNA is TGTGCCAGCAGCTTAGCGCCGGGGAGCTCCTACGAGCGGTACTTC. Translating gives CASSLAPGSSYERYF. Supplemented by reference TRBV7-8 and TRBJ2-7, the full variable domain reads GAGVSQSPRYKVAKRGQDVALRCDPISGHVSLFWYQQALGQGPEFLTYFQNEAQLDKSGLPSDRFFAERPEGSVSTLKIQRTQQEDSAVYLCASSLAPGSSYERYFGPGTRLTVT.

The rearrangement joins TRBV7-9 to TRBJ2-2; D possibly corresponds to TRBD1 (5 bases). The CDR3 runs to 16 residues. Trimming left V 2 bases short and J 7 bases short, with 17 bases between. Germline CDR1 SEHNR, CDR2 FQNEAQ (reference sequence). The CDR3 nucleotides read TGTGCCAGCAGCTTATGGGGCTTTAGAAGAGACGGGGAGCTGTTTTTT. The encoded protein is CASSLWGFRRDGELFF.

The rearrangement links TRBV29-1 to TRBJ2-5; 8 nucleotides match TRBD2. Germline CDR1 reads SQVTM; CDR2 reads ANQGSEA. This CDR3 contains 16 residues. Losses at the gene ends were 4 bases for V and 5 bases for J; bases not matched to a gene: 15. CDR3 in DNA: TGCAGCGTTGTGTCTGGCGCGGGGGGTGGGATGGAGACCCAGTACTTC. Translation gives CSVVSGAGGGMETQYF.

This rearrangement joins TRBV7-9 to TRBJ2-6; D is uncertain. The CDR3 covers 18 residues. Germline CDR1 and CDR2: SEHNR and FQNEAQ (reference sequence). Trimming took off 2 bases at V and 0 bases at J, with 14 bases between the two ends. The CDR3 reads CASSLFFWAISGANVLTF. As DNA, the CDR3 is TGTGCCAGCAGCTTATTCTTTTGGGCTATCTCTGGGGCCAACGTCCTGACTTTC.

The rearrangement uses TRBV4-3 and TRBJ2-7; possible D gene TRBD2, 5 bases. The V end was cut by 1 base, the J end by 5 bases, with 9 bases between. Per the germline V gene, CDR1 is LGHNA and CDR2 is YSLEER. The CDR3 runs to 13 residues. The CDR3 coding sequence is TGCGCCAGCAGCCAAGCCCTAGCCCACGAGCAGTACTTC. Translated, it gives CASSQALAHEQYF.

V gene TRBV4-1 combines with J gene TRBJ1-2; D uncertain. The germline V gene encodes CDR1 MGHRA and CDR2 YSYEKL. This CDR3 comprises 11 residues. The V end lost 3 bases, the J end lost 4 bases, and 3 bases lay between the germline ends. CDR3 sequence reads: CASSQVYGYTF. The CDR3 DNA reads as TGCGCCAGCAGCCAGGTCTATGGCTACACCTTC.

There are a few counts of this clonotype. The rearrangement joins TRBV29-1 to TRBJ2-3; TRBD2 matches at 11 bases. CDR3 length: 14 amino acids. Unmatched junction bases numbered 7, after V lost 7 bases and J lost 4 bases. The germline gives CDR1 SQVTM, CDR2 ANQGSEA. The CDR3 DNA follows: TGCAGCGCTAGACTAGCGGGAACTGCAGATACGCAGTATTTT. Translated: CSARLAGTADTQYF.

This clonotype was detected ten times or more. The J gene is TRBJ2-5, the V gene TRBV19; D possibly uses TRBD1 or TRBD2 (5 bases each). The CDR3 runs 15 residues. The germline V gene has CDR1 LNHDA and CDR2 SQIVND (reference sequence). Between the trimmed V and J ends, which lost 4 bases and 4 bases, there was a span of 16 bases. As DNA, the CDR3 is TGTGCCAGTAGTACGACCGGGACCGGAGGAGAGACCCAGTACTTC. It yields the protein CASSTTGTGGETQYF.

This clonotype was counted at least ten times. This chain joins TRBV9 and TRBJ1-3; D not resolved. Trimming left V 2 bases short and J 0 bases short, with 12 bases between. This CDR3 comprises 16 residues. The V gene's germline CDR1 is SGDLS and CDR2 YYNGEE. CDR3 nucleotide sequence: TGTGCCAGCAGCGTGGCAGGAACCCTCTCTGGAAACACCATATATTTT. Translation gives CASSVAGTLSGNTIYF.

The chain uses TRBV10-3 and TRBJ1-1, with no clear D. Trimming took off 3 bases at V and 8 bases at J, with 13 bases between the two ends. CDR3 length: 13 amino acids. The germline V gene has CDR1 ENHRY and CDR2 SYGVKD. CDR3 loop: CAISEEERNEAFF. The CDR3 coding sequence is TGTGCCATCAGTGAAGAGGAGCGGAACGAAGCTTTCTTT.

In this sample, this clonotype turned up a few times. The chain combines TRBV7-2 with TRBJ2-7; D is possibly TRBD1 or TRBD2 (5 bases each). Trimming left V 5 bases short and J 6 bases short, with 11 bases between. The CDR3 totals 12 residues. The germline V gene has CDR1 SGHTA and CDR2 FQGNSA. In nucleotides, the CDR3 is TGTGCCAGCAGCCGTGGGACCTCCGAGCAGTACTTC. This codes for CASSRGTSEQYF.

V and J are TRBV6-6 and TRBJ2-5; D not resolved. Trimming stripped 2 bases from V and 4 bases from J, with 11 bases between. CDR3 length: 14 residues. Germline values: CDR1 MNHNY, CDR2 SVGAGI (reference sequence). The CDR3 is CASSYGSIGETQYF. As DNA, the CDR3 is TGTGCCAGCAGTTACGGATCCATCGGAGAGACCCAGTACTTC.

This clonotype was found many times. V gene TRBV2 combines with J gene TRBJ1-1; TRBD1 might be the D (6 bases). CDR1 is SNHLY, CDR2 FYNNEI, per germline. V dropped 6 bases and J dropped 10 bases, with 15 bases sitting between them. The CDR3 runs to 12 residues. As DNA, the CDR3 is TGTGCCAGCAGAAGACCCGAGACAGGAGCTTTCTTT. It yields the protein CASRRPETGAFF.

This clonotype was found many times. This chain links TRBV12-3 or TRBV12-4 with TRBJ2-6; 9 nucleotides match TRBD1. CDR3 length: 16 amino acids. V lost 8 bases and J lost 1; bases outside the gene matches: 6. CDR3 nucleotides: TGTGCCAGCGGGACCGGGACAGGGTCTGGGGCCAACGTCCTGACTTTC. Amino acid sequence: CASGTGTGSGANVLTF.

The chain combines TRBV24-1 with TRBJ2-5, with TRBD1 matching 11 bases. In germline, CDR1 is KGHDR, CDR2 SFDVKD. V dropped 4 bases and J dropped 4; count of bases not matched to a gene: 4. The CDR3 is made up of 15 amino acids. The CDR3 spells CATSEPGTGGETQYF. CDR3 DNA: TGTGCCACCAGTGAACCCGGGACAGGGGGAGAGACCCAGTACTTC.

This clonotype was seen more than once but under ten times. This chain's CDR3 is CASSGSSGRAYEQYF. The CDR3 bases are TGTGCCAGCAGCGGCTCTAGCGGGAGGGCTTACGAGCAGTACTTC. The chain links TRBV9 to TRBJ2-7; 12 bases are shared with TRBD2. The germline gives CDR1 SGDLS, CDR2 YYNGEE. Trimming cost V 3 bases and J 4 bases; bases outside gene matches: 5. This CDR3 comprises 15 residues.

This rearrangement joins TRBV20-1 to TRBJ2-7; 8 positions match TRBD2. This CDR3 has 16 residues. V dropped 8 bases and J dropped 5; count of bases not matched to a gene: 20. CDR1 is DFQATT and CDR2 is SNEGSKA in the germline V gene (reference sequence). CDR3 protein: CSLPYSGTDTGHEQYF. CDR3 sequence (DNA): TGCAGTCTCCCCTATAGCGGGACTGACACGGGGCACGAGCAGTACTTC.